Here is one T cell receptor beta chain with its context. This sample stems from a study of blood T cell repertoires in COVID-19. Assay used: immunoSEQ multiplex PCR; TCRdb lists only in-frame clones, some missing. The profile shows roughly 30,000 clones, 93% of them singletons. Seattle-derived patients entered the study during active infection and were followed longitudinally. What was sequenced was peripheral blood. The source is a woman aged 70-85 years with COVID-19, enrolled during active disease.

This CDR3 reads CASSRTGGKSEQYF. The DNA of the CDR3 is TGTGCCAGCAGTCGGACAGGGGGAAAGAGCGAGCAGTACTTC. V gene TRBV6-6 combines with J gene TRBJ2-7; TRBD1 matches at 10 bases. The CDR3 runs to 14 residues. Trimming removed 5 bases from V and 6 bases from J; junction bases left unmatched: 7. From germline, CDR1 is MNHNY and CDR2 SVGAGI (reference sequence).